This is a list of T cell receptor beta chains from one sample in a study of CD8 T cells in Susac syndrome. TCRdb analysed the immunoSEQ multiplex PCR reads with MiXCR anew, one entry per CDR3 protein. The data contain 200,000 to 250,000 distinct CDR3 sequences, about 95% of them seen just once; the ten biggest clones take up 0.08% to 0.095%. Material for sequencing was CD4+ T cells from PBMCs. The receptors derive from a human donor with multiple sclerosis. CDR3s leave out the opening cysteine and the closing phenylalanine or tryptophan.

j_call: TRBJ1-5; v_call: TRBV7-3; cdr3_aa: ASSIMPNQPQH
j_call: TRBJ2-1; v_call: TRBV2; cdr3_aa: ASSRDRGRWEQF
j_call: TRBJ2-4; v_call: TRBV20-1; cdr3_aa: SAFKGVGGNIQY
j_call: TRBJ2-1; v_call: TRBV29-1; cdr3_aa: SVADNEQF
j_call: TRBJ2-6; v_call: TRBV3-1; cdr3_aa: ASSPLRQSGANVLT
j_call: TRBJ2-2; v_call: TRBV3-1; cdr3_aa: ASSSRNTGELF
j_call: TRBJ2-7; v_call: TRBV3-1; cdr3_aa: ASSPHGTIPTYEQY
j_call: TRBJ2-3; v_call: TRBV30; cdr3_aa: AWNPGTDTQY
j_call: TRBJ2-1; v_call: TRBV10-2; cdr3_aa: AASGDRANNEQF
j_call: TRBJ2-7; v_call: TRBV2; cdr3_aa: ASSPITQEEQY
j_call: TRBJ2-7; v_call: TRBV2; cdr3_aa: ASHRGLGQGGYEQY
j_call: TRBJ2-7; v_call: TRBV28; cdr3_aa: ASSLTSGSSYEQY
j_call: TRBJ2-7; v_call: TRBV28; cdr3_aa: ASSFSAEQY
j_call: TRBJ2-5; v_call: TRBV20-1; cdr3_aa: SVPMGASSETQY
j_call: TRBJ2-1; v_call: TRBV27; cdr3_aa: ASSLSRGLGQF
j_call: TRBJ2-1; v_call: TRBV27; cdr3_aa: ASTRGGSYNEQF
j_call: TRBJ2-7; v_call: TRBV7-9; cdr3_aa: ASSSVLRGTYEQY
j_call: TRBJ2-3; v_call: TRBV5-4; cdr3_aa: ASRQDSTDTQY
j_call: TRBJ2-2; v_call: TRBV6-2/TRBV6-3; cdr3_aa: ASSPSGLEAGELF
j_call: TRBJ2-1; v_call: TRBV3-1; cdr3_aa: ASSQGPSGNGNEQF
j_call: TRBJ1-2; v_call: TRBV9; cdr3_aa: ASSVDRQGPYGYT
j_call: TRBJ1-4; v_call: TRBV28; cdr3_aa: ASNPGGTGGGEKLF
j_call: TRBJ2-1; v_call: TRBV4-1; cdr3_aa: ASKALGGHNEQF
j_call: TRBJ2-5; v_call: TRBV19; cdr3_aa: ASSTTGGQETQY
j_call: TRBJ1-1; v_call: TRBV30; cdr3_aa: AWSKGSWNTEAF
j_call: TRBJ2-7; v_call: TRBV9; cdr3_aa: ASSVGGRVSEQY
j_call: TRBJ2-1; v_call: TRBV3-1; cdr3_aa: ASSLDRGPPF
j_call: TRBJ2-1; v_call: TRBV3-1; cdr3_aa: ASSQEVSGRYNEQF
j_call: TRBJ2-7; v_call: TRBV5-1; cdr3_aa: ASSSDRDTKRYEQY
j_call: TRBJ2-7; v_call: TRBV15; cdr3_aa: ATSRDLATIAYEQY
j_call: TRBJ2-6; v_call: TRBV14; cdr3_aa: ASSHGANVLT
j_call: TRBJ2-7; v_call: TRBV6-5; cdr3_aa: ASTTGSSYEQY
j_call: TRBJ1-5; v_call: TRBV30; cdr3_aa: AWSVPRGSNQPQH
j_call: TRBJ2-5; v_call: TRBV11-2; cdr3_aa: ASSAGTGALVTQY
j_call: TRBJ2-2; v_call: TRBV9; cdr3_aa: ASSVFPGGLDTGELF
j_call: TRBJ2-5; v_call: TRBV4-2; cdr3_aa: ASSQDGRETQY